This T cell receptor beta chain was obtained from a study of blood T cell repertoires in COVID-19. Whole-study context: Collection of acute and convalescent COVID-19 samples took place in the United States, Italy and Spain. Sample material is recorded as cDNA or gDNA derived from T cells, B-cell-depleted T cells, or PBMCs.

Per the original methods: It was from reference gene primer amplification that nucleated cell counts were estimated. Produced via immunoSEQ multiplex PCR; TCRdb's table is partial and in-frame only. That table furnishes V, J and clone size, whereas the DNA furnished D and trimming. The repertoire has tens of thousands of clones, about 80% of them found once; the top ten carry 48%. V was shortened by 1 base and J by 4 bases, with 16 bases between the two germline ends. Per the germline V gene, CDR1 is LGHDT and CDR2 is YNNKEL (reference sequence). This CDR3 is 16 amino acids long. This rearrangement joins TRBV3-1 (or the pseudogene TRBV3-2) to TRBJ1-1; D might be TRBD1 (5 bases). The sequencing input was peripheral blood. The TCR comes from a man between 65 and 79 years old with acute or convalescent COVID-19. In nucleotides, the CDR3 is TGTGCCAGCAGCCAAGTTTCCCTGGGGCCGTTCACTGAAGCTTTCTTT. Translation: CASSQVSLGPFTEAFF.